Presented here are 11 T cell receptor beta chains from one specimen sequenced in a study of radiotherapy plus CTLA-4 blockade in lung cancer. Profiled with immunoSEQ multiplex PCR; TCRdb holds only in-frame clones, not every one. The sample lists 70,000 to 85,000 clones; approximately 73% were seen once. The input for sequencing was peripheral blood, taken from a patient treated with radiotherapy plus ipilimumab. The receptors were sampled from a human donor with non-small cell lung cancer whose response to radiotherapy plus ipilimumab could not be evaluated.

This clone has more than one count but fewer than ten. The CDR3 here is CASTPGGGITEAFF. DNA for the CDR3: TGTGCCAGCACTCCAGGGGGCGGAATCACTGAAGCTTTCTTT. V gene TRBV6-6 combines with J gene TRBJ1-1; TRBD1 matches at 8 bases. Looked up from germline, CDR1 is MNHNY and CDR2 is SVGAGI (reference sequence). CDR3 length: 14 residues. V shed 7 bases and J 4 bases; nucleotides not matched to a gene: 8.

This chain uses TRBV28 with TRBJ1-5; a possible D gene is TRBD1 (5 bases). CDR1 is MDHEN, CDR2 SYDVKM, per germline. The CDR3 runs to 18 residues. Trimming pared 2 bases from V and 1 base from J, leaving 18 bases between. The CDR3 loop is CASSLPGGMGGSNQPQHF. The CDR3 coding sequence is TGTGCCAGCAGTTTACCCGGAGGGATGGGGGGAAGCAATCAGCCCCAGCATTTT.

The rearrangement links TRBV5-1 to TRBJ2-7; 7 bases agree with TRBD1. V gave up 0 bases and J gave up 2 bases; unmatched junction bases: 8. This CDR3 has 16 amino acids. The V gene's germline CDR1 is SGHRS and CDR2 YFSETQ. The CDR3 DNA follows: TGCGCCAGCAGCTTGGAGGGGGCTGCTTCCCCCTACGAGCAGTACTTC. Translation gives CASSLEGAASPYEQYF.

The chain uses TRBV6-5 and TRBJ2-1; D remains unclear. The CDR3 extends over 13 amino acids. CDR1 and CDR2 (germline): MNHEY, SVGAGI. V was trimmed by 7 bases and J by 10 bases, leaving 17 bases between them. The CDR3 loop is CASTYGSLREQFF. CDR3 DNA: TGTGCCAGCACCTACGGTAGCCTACGCGAGCAGTTCTTC.

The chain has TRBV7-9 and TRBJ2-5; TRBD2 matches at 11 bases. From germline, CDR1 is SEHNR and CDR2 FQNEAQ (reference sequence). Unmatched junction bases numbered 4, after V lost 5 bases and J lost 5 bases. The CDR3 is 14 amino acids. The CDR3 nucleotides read TGTGCCAGCAGCCCCCGGACTAGCGGGGAGACCCAGTACTTC. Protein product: CASSPRTSGETQYF.

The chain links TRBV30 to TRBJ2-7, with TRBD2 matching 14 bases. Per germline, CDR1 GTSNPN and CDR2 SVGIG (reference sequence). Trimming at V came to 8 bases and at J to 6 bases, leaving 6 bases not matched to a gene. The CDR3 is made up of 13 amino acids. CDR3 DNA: TGTGCCGGTCGACTAGCGGGAGGGGGCGAGCAGTACTTC. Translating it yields CAGRLAGGGEQYF.

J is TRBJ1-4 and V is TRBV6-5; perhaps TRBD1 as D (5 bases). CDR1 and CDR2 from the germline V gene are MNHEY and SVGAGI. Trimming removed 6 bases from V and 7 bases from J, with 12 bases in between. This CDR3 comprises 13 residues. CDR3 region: CASRQGQFEKLFF. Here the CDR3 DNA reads TGTGCCAGCAGGCAGGGTCAGTTTGAAAAACTGTTTTTT.

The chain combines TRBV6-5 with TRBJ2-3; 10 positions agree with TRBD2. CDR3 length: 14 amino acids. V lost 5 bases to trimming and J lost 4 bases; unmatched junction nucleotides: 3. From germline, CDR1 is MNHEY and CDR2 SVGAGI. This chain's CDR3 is CASSSGRVADTQYF. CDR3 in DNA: TGTGCCAGCAGTAGCGGGAGGGTGGCAGATACGCAGTATTTT.

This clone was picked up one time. CDR3 protein: CASSLNLADTQYF. The CDR3 DNA sequence: TGTGCCAGCAGCTTAAATCTTGCAGATACGCAGTATTTT. The chain has TRBV7-3 and TRBJ2-3; the D is unclear. CDR1 is SGHTA, CDR2 FQGTGA, per germline. The CDR3 spans 13 residues. V was clipped by 1 base and J by 4 bases, with 6 bases between them.

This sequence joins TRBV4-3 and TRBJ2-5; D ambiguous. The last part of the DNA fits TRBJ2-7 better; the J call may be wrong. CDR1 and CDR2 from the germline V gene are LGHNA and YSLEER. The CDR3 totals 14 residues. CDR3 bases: TGCGCCAGCAGCCAAGATGGAGAATCCTACGAGCAGTACTTC. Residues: CASSQDGESYEQYF.

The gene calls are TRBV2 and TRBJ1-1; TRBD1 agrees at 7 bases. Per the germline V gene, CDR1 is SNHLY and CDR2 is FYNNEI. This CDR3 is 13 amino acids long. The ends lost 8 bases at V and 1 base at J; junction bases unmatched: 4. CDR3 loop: CASGTDWNTEAFF. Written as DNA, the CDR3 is TGTGCCAGCGGGACAGATTGGAACACTGAAGCTTTCTTT.